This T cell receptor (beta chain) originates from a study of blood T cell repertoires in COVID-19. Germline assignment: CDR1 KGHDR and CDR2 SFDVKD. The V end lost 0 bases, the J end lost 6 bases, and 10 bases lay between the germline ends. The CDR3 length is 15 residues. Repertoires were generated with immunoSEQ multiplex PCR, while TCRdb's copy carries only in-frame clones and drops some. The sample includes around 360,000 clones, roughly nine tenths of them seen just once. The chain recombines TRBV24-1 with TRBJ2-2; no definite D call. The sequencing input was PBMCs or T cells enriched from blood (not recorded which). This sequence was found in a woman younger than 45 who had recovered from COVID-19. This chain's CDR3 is CATSDLSAVSGELFF. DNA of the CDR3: TGTGCCACCAGTGATTTGTCGGCGGTTTCCGGGGAGCTGTTTTTT.